The clone carrying this T cell receptor (beta chain) occurred a few times. Its specificity is not known. Other DNA sequences of this sample code for an identical CDR3. The CDR3 totals 12 residues. V lost 3 bases and J lost 5, with 7 bases in between. Germline CDR1 and CDR2: SGHAT and FQDESV (reference sequence). Sequencing was performed with immunoSEQ multiplex PCR; in TCRdb, only in-frame clones are kept and a portion is missing. Of over 100,000 clones listed, roughly 90% were seen once; the top ten hold under 1.2%. The sample originates from a study of T cell responses to AZD1222 COVID-19 vaccine. General study results and limits: Spike-specific TCR repertoires showed rising breadth and depth after two AZD1222 doses. The study sampled repertoires only after the peak T cell response.

The specimen comprised peripheral blood, sampled 28 days after the second AZD1222 dose. The source is an adult who received the AZD1222 COVID-19 vaccine. The rearrangement uses TRBV11-1 and TRBJ1-1; D is ambiguous. CDR3 in DNA: TGTGCCAGCAGCTTTGGTCGGACTGAAGCTTTCTTT. Translated, it gives CASSFGRTEAFF.